This T cell receptor beta chain comes out of a study of vaccination and CD4 T cells after COVID-19. Study context: A few convalescent patients gave samples at day 14 and days 161 to 241 post-vaccination.

Stated time point: late sampling 161 to 241 days after vaccination in a few convalescent patients. TCRdb ran MiXCR on the PCR reads and lists one entry per CDR3 protein. The table lists roughly 30,000 distinct CDR3 sequences, under 60% of them singletons. Here the sequenced sample was CD4+ T cells from blood, taken about 7 months after SARS-CoV-2 vaccination. The receptor comes from a human donor who had recovered from COVID-19.

This CDR3 reads CASSLEASGIGQYF. Written as DNA, the CDR3 is TGTGCCAGCAGCTTAGAGGCTAGCGGGATAGGGCAGTACTTC. The J gene is TRBJ2-7, the V gene TRBV7-8, with 9 bases aligning to TRBD2. The V segment lost 1 base and the J segment 9 bases; nucleotides outside the gene matches: 7. There are 14 residues in the CDR3. Germline CDR1 and CDR2: SGHVS and FQNEAQ. Combining the CDR3 with reference TRBV7-8 and TRBJ2-7 gives the whole variable domain GAGVSQSPRYKVAKRGQDVALRCDPISGHVSLFWYQQALGQGPEFLTYFQNEAQLDKSGLPSDRFFAERPEGSVSTLKIQRTQQEDSAVYLCASSLEASGIGQYFGPGTRLTVT.